A single sample is the source of the 24 T cell receptor beta chains below, sequenced in a study of T-cell reconstitution after alpha-beta-depleted transplantation in children. Unique molecular identifiers were used in preparing the TCRbeta library. TCRdb re-called the PCR reads through MiXCR, storing one row per CDR3 protein. The data hold 750,000 to 950,000 distinct CDR3 sequences, with 16% observed a single time. This specimen was PBMCs, mostly from graft donor cells, taken 360 days after TCRalphabeta/CD19-depleted stem cell transplant. The receptors were sampled from a male patient aged 10 to 17 who had a stem cell transplant for acute lymphoblastic leukemia, so the T cells may come from the graft donor.

This chain links TRBV4-1 with TRBJ2-5, with 7 bases fitting TRBD2. V was clipped by 3 bases and J by 7 bases; unmatched bases: 11. Germline V gene sequence: CDR1 MGHRA, CDR2 YSYEKL. The CDR3 consists of 15 residues. The CDR3 is CASSQMTSPVGTQYF. CDR3 bases: TGCGCCAGCAGCCAGATGACTAGCCCAGTTGGGACCCAGTACTTC.

The rearrangement joins TRBV7-9 to TRBJ2-7, with 7 bases fitting TRBD2. V gave up 5 bases and J gave up 6 bases; unmatched junction bases: 10. CDR3 length: 14 residues. Germline CDR1 reads SEHNR; CDR2 reads FQNEAQ (reference sequence). The CDR3 region has the DNA TGTGCCAGCAGCCCCTTGGGGGAGGGTGGCGAGCAGTACTTC. Translation gives CASSPLGEGGEQYF.

This clonotype was detected only a few times. This chain connects TRBV7-9 to TRBJ1-6; D remains unclear. There are 17 residues in the CDR3. Germline-derived CDR1 and CDR2 are SEHNR and FQNEAQ (reference sequence). With 5 bases removed from V and 5 bases from J, the gap between germline ends came to 19 bases. The CDR3 loop is CASSPGVTREHNSPLHF. The CDR3 DNA reads as TGTGCCAGCAGCCCCGGGGTAACCAGAGAACATAATTCACCCCTCCACTTT.

This chain links TRBV9 with TRBJ2-1; D perhaps matches TRBD2 (6 bases). The germline V gene encodes CDR1 SGDLS and CDR2 YYNGEE. The CDR3 consists of 14 residues. V shed 0 bases and J shed 8 bases, with 12 bases lying between them. This CDR3 is CASSVDGSFDEQFF. As DNA, the CDR3 is TGTGCCAGCAGCGTAGACGGGAGCTTCGATGAGCAGTTCTTC.

The J gene is TRBJ2-3, the V gene TRBV2; tentatively, D is TRBD1 (6 bases). V gave up 1 base and J gave up 5 bases, with 19 bases separating them. The CDR3 sequence is 17 residues long. Per the germline V gene, CDR1 is SNHLY and CDR2 is FYNNEI. CDR3 region: CASSEVRGGQGIDTQYF. As DNA, the CDR3 is TGTGCCAGCAGTGAAGTTAGAGGTGGGCAGGGGATAGATACGCAGTATTTT. The entire variable domain, with the rest obtained from reference TRBV2 and TRBJ2-3, is as follows: EPEVTQTPSHQVTQMGQEVILRCVPISNHLYFYWYRQILGQKVEFLVSFYNNEISEKSEIFDDQFSVERPDGSNFTLKIRSTKLEDSAMYFCASSEVRGGQGIDTQYFGPGTRLTVL.

This clonotype has just a few counts. The rearrangement uses TRBV11-2 and TRBJ2-3; D not resolved. The CDR3 loop spans 13 amino acids. Between the trimmed V and J ends, which lost 0 bases and 4 bases, there was a span of 5 bases. Germline CDR1 reads SGHAT; CDR2 reads FQNNGV. As DNA, the CDR3 is TGTGCCAGCAGCTTAGAGGTTTCAGATACGCAGTATTTT. Its translation: CASSLEVSDTQYF.

There are a few counts of this clonotype. This clone may be a read error of a much larger clone one base away. This sequence joins TRBV5-1 and TRBJ2-5; possible D gene TRBD1, 6 bases. This CDR3 has 12 residues. Germline V gene data show CDR1 as SGHRS and CDR2 as YFSETQ. V was pared by 4 bases and J by 4 bases, with 8 bases between. The CDR3, as DNA: TGCGCCAGCAGCATCAGGGGAGAGACCCAGTACTTC. Amino acid sequence: CASSIRGETQYF.

This clonotype was seen more than once but under ten times. The chain has TRBV10-3 and TRBJ2-2; TRBD2 aligns across 9 bases. With 6 bases clipped from V and 1 base from J, the junction kept 12 bases outside the gene matches. Looked up from germline, CDR1 is ENHRY and CDR2 is SYGVKD. The CDR3 spans 18 residues. CDR3 bases: TGTGCCATCAGGGGGGCCAGCGGGAGGAAAATGAACACCGGGGAGCTGTTTTTT. Its translation: CAIRGASGRKMNTGELFF.

The DNA for the CDR3 is TGTGCCAGCAGCTTAGGACAGGGGGGAGACTACGAGCAGTACTTC. This encodes CASSLGQGGDYEQYF. The rearrangement uses TRBV7-9 and TRBJ2-7; 9 positions agree with TRBD1. The germline V gene has CDR1 SEHNR and CDR2 FQNEAQ (reference sequence). The CDR3 totals 15 residues. Trimming at V came to 1 base and at J to 3 bases, leaving 4 bases not matched to a gene. Based on the CDR3 plus reference TRBV7-9 and TRBJ2-7, the full variable domain is DTGVSQNPRHKITKRGQNVTFRCDPISEHNRLYWYRQTLGQGPEFLTYFQNEAQLEKSRLLSDRFSAERPKGSFSTLEIQRTEQGDSAMYLCASSLGQGGDYEQYFGPGTRLTVT.

Many counts were recorded for this clonotype. J is TRBJ1-2 and V is TRBV15; a weak D match, TRBD1 (5 bases). The CDR3 consists of 15 residues. The germline V and J ends were trimmed by 3 bases and 6 bases, with 17 bases remaining between them. CDR1 LNHNV and CDR2 YYDKDF come from the germline V gene (reference sequence). The CDR3, as DNA: TGTGCCACCAGCAGCCCCCCGGAAGGGGTTAATGGCTACACCTTC. Protein: CATSSPPEGVNGYTF.

This rearrangement joins TRBV12-3 or TRBV12-4 to TRBJ2-5, with 16 nucleotides matching TRBD2. V lost 4 bases and J lost 5; bases outside the gene matches: 10. The CDR3 has 18 amino acids. The CDR3: CASSSSGLAGGPVETQYF. The DNA for the CDR3 is TGTGCCAGCAGTTCCTCGGGACTAGCGGGAGGGCCGGTTGAGACCCAGTACTTC.

This clonotype was counted between two and nine times. The chain carries TRBV9 and TRBJ2-7, with 10 bases that match TRBD1. Germline values: CDR1 SGDLS, CDR2 YYNGEE. Germline trimming cut 6 bases from V and 2 bases from J; bases unmatched to any gene: 8. The CDR3 is 15 amino acids. The CDR3, as DNA: TGTGCCAGCACCGGCCGGGACAGGGGTACCTACGAGCAGTACTTC. Protein product: CASTGRDRGTYEQYF. Combining the CDR3 with reference TRBV9 and TRBJ2-7 gives the whole variable domain DSGVTQTPKHLITATGQRVTLRCSPRSGDLSVYWYQQSLDQGLQFLIQYYNGEERAKGNILERFSAQQFPDLHSELNLSSLELGDSALYFCASTGRDRGTYEQYFGPGTRLTVT.

A few counts support this clonotype. The V gene is TRBV2, the J gene TRBJ2-7; 12 bases agree with TRBD2. The CDR3 totals 19 residues. V lost 1 base, J lost 5 bases, and 15 bases stayed unmatched. Germline V CDR1 and CDR2: SNHLY, FYNNEI. The chain's CDR3 is CASSEGTPLGLAGGDEQYF. DNA for the CDR3: TGTGCCAGCAGTGAAGGTACCCCGTTGGGCCTAGCGGGAGGGGACGAGCAGTACTTC.

Only a few counts were recorded for this clonotype. This chain connects TRBV20-1 to TRBJ2-2; TRBD2 agrees at 10 bases. Germline-derived CDR1 and CDR2 are DFQATT and SNEGSKA (reference sequence). The V segment lost 6 bases and the J segment 6 bases; nucleotides outside the gene matches: 10. This CDR3 is 15 amino acids long. The CDR3: CSAPNRLAGAGELFF. The CDR3 DNA reads as TGCAGTGCCCCGAACAGACTAGCGGGTGCCGGGGAGCTGTTTTTT.

At least ten counts were recorded for this clonotype. The genes are TRBV6-1 and TRBJ2-3, with D maybe TRBD1 (6 bases). Germline CDR1 is MNHNS and CDR2 is SASEGT. V lost 7 bases to trimming and J lost 2 bases, with 16 bases between them. This CDR3 has 15 amino acids. The CDR3: CASTRVGAFTDTQYF. DNA of the CDR3: TGTGCCAGCACCCGGGTGGGGGCGTTCACAGATACGCAGTATTTT.

This clonotype was recorded a few times. The genes are TRBV5-1 and TRBJ1-6; D is unclear. Germline V gives CDR1 SGHRS, CDR2 YFSETQ. The CDR3 extends over 14 amino acids. V was shortened by 3 bases and J by 4 bases, with 8 bases between the two germline ends. The CDR3 coding sequence is TGCGCCAGCAGCTGGAGACAATATAATTCACCCCTCCACTTT. Translating it yields CASSWRQYNSPLHF.

This sequence joins TRBV11-1 and TRBJ1-1, with D possibly TRBD1 on 6 matching bases. Germline values: CDR1 SGHAT, CDR2 FQDESV (reference sequence). V shed 1 base and J shed 11 bases, with 14 bases lying between them. The CDR3 totals 13 residues. The CDR3 sequence: CASSLDRVDPAFF. The CDR3 DNA reads TGTGCCAGCAGCTTAGACAGGGTGGACCCGGCTTTCTTT.

This clonotype was recorded a few times. V gene TRBV5-1 combines with J gene TRBJ2-1, with D perhaps matching TRBD2 (6 bases). The CDR3 consists of 15 residues. The germline CDR1 and CDR2 sequences are SGHRS and YFSETQ. The germline V and J ends were trimmed by 1 base and 5 bases, with 13 bases remaining between them. CDR3 nucleotide sequence: TGCGCCAGCAGCTTGTCGGCGGGATCCCACAATGAGCAGTTCTTC. Protein sequence: CASSLSAGSHNEQFF.

The CDR3 is CASGLVRGGEQYF. The CDR3 DNA is TGTGCTAGTGGTTTGGTACGGGGGGGCGAGCAGTACTTC. This chain connects TRBV12-5 to TRBJ2-7, with TRBD2 identical over 8 bases. Germline CDR1 and CDR2: LGHNT and FRNRAP. J gave up 6 bases and V 0 bases, and 1 base lay outside the gene matches. The CDR3 covers 13 residues.

This clonotype was counted a few times. The chain combines TRBV5-1 with TRBJ2-3, with no clear D. The CDR3 loop spans 14 amino acids. Germline CDR1 SGHRS, CDR2 YFSETQ. Trimming pared 1 base from V and 2 bases from J, leaving 8 bases between. This CDR3 is CASSLQDVTDTQYF. CDR3 DNA sequence: TGCGCCAGCAGCTTGCAGGACGTCACAGATACGCAGTATTTT.

This clonotype was observed a few times. The gene calls are TRBV29-1 and TRBJ2-5; D may be TRBD1 (6 bases). The CDR3 is 13 amino acids. In germline, CDR1 is SQVTM, CDR2 ANQGSEA. Trimming stripped 5 bases from V and 9 bases from J, with 19 bases between. Here the CDR3 reads CSVSPRDTRSQYF. The CDR3, as DNA: TGCAGCGTTAGCCCTCGGGACACTCGTTCCCAGTACTTC.

This clonotype occurred many times. The V gene is TRBV12-3 or TRBV12-4, the J gene TRBJ2-7, with 10 bases identical to TRBD2. After removal of 6 bases from V and 5 bases from J, the junction contained 7 bases not matched to a gene. The CDR3 has 14 residues. The CDR3 is CASRVGTSVHEQYF. DNA for the CDR3: TGTGCCAGCAGGGTAGGGACTAGCGTCCACGAGCAGTACTTC.

This clonotype was picked up a small number of times. The rearrangement links TRBV12-3 or TRBV12-4 to TRBJ2-1; maybe TRBD1 (6 bases). V was clipped by 1 base and J by 11 bases, with 12 bases between them. The CDR3 extends over 13 amino acids. The CDR3: CASSLGPGHKQFF. The CDR3 DNA sequence: TGTGCCAGCAGTTTAGGTCCGGGACACAAGCAGTTCTTC.

The chain carries TRBV7-3 and TRBJ2-2; maybe TRBD1 (6 bases). Trimming took 3 bases from V and 5 from J, leaving 16 bases between them. The CDR3 length is 16 residues. Germline lookup yields CDR1 SGHTA and CDR2 FQGTGA. CDR3: CASSFSGDLGTGELFF. The DNA for the CDR3 is TGTGCCAGCAGCTTTTCAGGGGACCTTGGAACCGGGGAGCTGTTTTTT.